A single sample gave rise to the 4 T cell receptor beta chains below, sequenced in a study of cytomegalovirus exposure and HLA in healthy donors. The PCR was carried out with 60 Vbeta primers and 13 Jbeta primers. Libraries were prepared by immunoSEQ multiplex PCR; TCRdb keeps only in-frame clonotypes and omits some of them. The sample includes roughly 110,000 clones, more than 60% of them seen just once. Input material: PBMCs. The source of these receptors is a man aged 35 to 55 in good health and CMV-seronegative.

This clone turned up a few times. The chain recombines TRBV7-8 with TRBJ1-2; possible D gene TRBD1, 5 bases. CDR1 and CDR2 from the germline V gene are SGHVS and FQNEAQ. V shed 5 bases and J shed 4 bases, with 14 bases lying between them. This CDR3 contains 14 residues. CDR3 in amino acids: CASSAGTASYGYTF. CDR3 nucleotides: TGTGCCAGCAGCGCCGGGACTGCATCCTATGGCTACACCTTC.

The chain links TRBV7-6 to TRBJ2-1; D ambiguous. The ends were cut back, 5 bases at V and 3 bases at J, with 8 bases in the middle. This CDR3 comprises 13 residues. CDR1 is SGHVS and CDR2 is FNYEAQ in the germline V gene. The DNA for the CDR3 is TGTGCCAGCAGCGAGACTGGCTACAATGAGCAGTTCTTC. The encoded protein is CASSETGYNEQFF.

The chain has TRBV2 and TRBJ2-1; 9 nucleotides align to TRBD2. The CDR3 has 13 amino acids. In germline, CDR1 is SNHLY, CDR2 FYNNEI. V shed 6 bases and J 10 bases; nucleotides not matched to a gene: 7. In DNA, the CDR3 is TGTGCCAGCAGGGTAGCAGCGGGGGGCGAGCAGTTCTTC. Residues: CASRVAAGGEQFF.

This sequence joins TRBV18 and TRBJ1-1, with D possibly being TRBD1 (6 bases). The CDR3 contains 16 residues. Trimming removed 0 bases from V and 1 base from J, with 12 bases in between. Germline CDR1 KGHSH, CDR2 LQKENI. CDR3 sequence: CASSPPVGAPNTEAFF. As DNA, the CDR3 is TGTGCCAGCTCACCACCGGTGGGGGCCCCGAACACTGAAGCTTTCTTT.